This T cell receptor beta chain is from a study of human T cells and chemical hapten exposure. The CDR3 has 13 residues. CDR1 is SGHTA and CDR2 is FQGTGA in the germline V gene. V dropped 8 bases and J dropped 0 bases, with 5 bases sitting between them. Notes on the study in general: The immune response of these alopecia patients might not match healthy individuals'. High-frequency TCRs, those above 1 in 1000, stayed the same after DPC sensitization.

At least ten counts were recorded for this clonotype. Antigen: not known. Within the library, unique molecular identifiers were attached to each individual cDNA molecule. TCRdb redid the calling of the RACE reads with MiXCR, one entry per CDR3 protein. The table shows 35,000 or so distinct CDR3 sequences, with just under 6.5% occurring only once. The time point here: patch test 1, 2 weeks after DPC sensitization. Treatment given: therapeutic diphenylcyclopropenone sensitization with weekly scalp DPC. Extraction yielded total RNA from whole blood (unfractionated). This chain uses TRBV7-3 with TRBJ2-6; D may be TRBD1 (5 bases). The sequencing used whole blood, collected in connection with sensitization to the hapten diphenylcyclopropenone (DPC). The receptor comes from a woman aged 25 to 39 with alopecia areata. Some clones in this sample may be carry-over from other donors' samples. Written as DNA, the CDR3 is TGTGCCAGCCAGGGCTCTGGGGCCAACGTCCTGACTTTC. Protein product: CASQGSGANVLTF.